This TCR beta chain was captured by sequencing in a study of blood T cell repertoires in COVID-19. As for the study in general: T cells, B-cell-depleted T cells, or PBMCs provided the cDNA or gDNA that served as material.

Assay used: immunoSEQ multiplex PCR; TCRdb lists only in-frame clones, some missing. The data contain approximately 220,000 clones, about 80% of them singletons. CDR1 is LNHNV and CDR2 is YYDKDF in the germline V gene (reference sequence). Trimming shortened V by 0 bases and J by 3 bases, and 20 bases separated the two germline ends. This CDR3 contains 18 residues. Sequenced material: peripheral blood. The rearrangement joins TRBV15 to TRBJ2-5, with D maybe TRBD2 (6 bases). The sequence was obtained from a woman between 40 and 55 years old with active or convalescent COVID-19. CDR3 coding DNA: TGTGCCACCAGCAGAGATTTGACAGTCCTAGTAGCGGAAGAGACCCAGTACTTC. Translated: CATSRDLTVLVAEETQYF.